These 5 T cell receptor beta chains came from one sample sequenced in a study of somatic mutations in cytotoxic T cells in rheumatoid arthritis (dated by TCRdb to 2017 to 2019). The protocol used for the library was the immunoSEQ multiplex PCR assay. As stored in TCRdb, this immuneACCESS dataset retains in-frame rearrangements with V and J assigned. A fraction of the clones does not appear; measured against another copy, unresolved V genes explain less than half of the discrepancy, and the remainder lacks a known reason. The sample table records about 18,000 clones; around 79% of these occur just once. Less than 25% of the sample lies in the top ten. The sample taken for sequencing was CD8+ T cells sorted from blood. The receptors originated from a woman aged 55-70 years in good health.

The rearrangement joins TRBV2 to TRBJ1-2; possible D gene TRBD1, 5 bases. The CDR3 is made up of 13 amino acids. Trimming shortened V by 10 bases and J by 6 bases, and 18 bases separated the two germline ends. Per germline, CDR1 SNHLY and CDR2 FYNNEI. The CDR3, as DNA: TGTGCCATGGCGGACATAAATGTGAATGGCTACACCTTC. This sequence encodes CAMADINVNGYTF.

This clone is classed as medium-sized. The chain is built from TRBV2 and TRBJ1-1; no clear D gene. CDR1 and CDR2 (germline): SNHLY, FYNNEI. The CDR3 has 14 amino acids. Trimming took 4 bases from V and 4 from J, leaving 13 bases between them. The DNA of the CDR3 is TGTGCCAGCAGTGTCAAGAGGGAAGTCACTGAAGCTTTCTTT. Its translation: CASSVKREVTEAFF.

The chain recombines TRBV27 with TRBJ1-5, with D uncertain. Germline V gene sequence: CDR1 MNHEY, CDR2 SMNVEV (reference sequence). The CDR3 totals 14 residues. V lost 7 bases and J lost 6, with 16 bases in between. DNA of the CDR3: TGTGCCAGCACCCCCGGAGGTCCGGGTCAGCCCCAGCATTTT. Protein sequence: CASTPGGPGQPQHF.

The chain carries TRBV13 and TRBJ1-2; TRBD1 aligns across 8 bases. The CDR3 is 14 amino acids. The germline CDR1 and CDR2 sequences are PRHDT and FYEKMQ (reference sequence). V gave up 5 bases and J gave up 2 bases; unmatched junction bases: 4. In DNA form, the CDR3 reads TGTGCCAGCAGCCCAAGGACAGGGAACTATGGCTACACCTTC. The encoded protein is CASSPRTGNYGYTF. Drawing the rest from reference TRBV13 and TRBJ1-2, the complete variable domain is AAGVIQSPRHLIKEKRETATLKCYPIPRHDTVYWYQQGPGQDPQFLISFYEKMQSDKGSIPDRFSAQQFSDYHSELNMSSLELGDSALYFCASSPRTGNYGYTFGSGTRLTVV.

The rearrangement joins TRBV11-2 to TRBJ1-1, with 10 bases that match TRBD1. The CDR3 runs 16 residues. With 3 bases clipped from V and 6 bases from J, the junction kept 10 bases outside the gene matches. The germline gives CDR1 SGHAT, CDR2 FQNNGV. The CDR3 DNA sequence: TGTGCCAGCAGCTTCAGCGGTTGGGACAGGGGCGCTGAAGCTTTCTTT. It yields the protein CASSFSGWDRGAEAFF.